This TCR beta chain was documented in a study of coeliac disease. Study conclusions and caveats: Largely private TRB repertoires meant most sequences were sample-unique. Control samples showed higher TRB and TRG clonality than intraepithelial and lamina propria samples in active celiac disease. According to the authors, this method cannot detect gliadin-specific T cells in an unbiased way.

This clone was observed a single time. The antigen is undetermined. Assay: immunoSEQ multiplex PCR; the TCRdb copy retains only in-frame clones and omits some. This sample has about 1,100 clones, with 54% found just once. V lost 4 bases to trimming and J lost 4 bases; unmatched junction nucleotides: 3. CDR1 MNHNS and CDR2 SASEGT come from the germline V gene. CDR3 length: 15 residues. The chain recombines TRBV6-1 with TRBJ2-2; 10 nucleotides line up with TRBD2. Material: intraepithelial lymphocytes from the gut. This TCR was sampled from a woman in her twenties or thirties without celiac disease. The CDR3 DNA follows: TGTGCCAGCAGTGGTCTAGCGGGGGCCACCGGGGAGCTGTTTTTT. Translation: CASSGLAGATGELFF.